This T cell receptor beta chain comes out of a study of PD-1 blockade in classical Hodgkin lymphoma. Libraries were prepared by immunoSEQ multiplex PCR; TCRdb keeps only in-frame clonotypes and omits some of them. The table has 37,000 or so clones, 85% to 90% seen once. CDR1 is SGHTA and CDR2 is FQGNSA in the germline V gene. CDR3 length equals 15 residues. The V and J ends lost 2 bases and 0 bases respectively, with 11 bases between them. Relapse was seen in all patients after autologous stem cell transplantation, and brentuximab vedotin exposure was variable. Complete response, partial response or progressive disease were the best responses. Details on this clone: Its antigen is as yet unknown.

General study results and limits: TCR diversity at baseline was reported to be reduced in newly diagnosed patients relative to healthy donors.

This rearrangement joins TRBV7-2 to TRBJ2-7; no clear D gene. Sample: peripheral blood mononuclear cells (PBMCs), taken before the second cycle of nivolumab. This clonotype was obtained from a human donor with classical Hodgkin lymphoma. The CDR3 spells CASSLSTTSSYEQYF. In nucleotides, the CDR3 is TGTGCCAGCAGCTTAAGTACTACCAGCTCCTACGAGCAGTACTTC.